The next 5 T cell receptor beta chains were all read from a single sample in a study of blood T cell repertoires in COVID-19 (dated by TCRdb to about 2020). Receptor libraries were prepared by the immunoSEQ multiplex PCR assay. The source is immuneACCESS, and TCRdb retained only in-frame sequences with V and J called. Part of the clones is not carried over; for the studies checked, unresolved V genes explain less than half of this, and the remainder is unexplained. The table for this sample lists 150,000 to 200,000 clones; around nine tenths of them were counted only once. The top ten clones comprise roughly 0.8% of the sample. Specimen: PBMCs or T cells enriched from blood (not recorded which). The receptor set was obtained from a woman between 18 and 29 years old who had recovered from COVID-19.

J is TRBJ1-1 and V is TRBV27; unclear D gene. Germline V gene data show CDR1 as MNHEY and CDR2 as SMNVEV (reference sequence). V lost 5 bases and J lost 0, with 7 bases in between. The CDR3 runs 13 residues. CDR3 sequence reads: CASSQVLNTEAFF. CDR3 nucleotides: TGTGCCAGCAGTCAGGTATTGAACACTGAAGCTTTCTTT.

The chain combines TRBV2 with TRBJ2-7, with 12 bases matching TRBD2. Germline trimming cut 0 bases from V and 3 bases from J; bases unmatched to any gene: 3. Germline CDR1 SNHLY, CDR2 FYNNEI. The length of the CDR3 is 16 residues. The CDR3 protein is CASSEAAGLAGYEQYF. The CDR3 DNA is TGTGCCAGCAGTGAAGCTGCGGGACTAGCGGGCTACGAGCAGTACTTC.

The chain couples TRBV19 to TRBJ2-2; D gene ambiguous. Germline V CDR1 and CDR2: LNHDA, SQIVND (reference sequence). V lost 3 bases and J lost 6, with 11 bases in between. The CDR3 loop spans 14 amino acids. The CDR3 region is CASSISYSAGELFF. CDR3 DNA: TGTGCCAGTAGTATTAGTTATTCGGCCGGGGAGCTGTTTTTT.

This rearrangement joins TRBV7-9 to TRBJ2-7; 7 bases map to TRBD2. Unmatched junction bases numbered 10, after V lost 5 bases and J lost 3 bases. The CDR3 loop spans 15 amino acids. CDR1 and CDR2 (germline): SEHNR, FQNEAQ (reference sequence). The CDR3 protein is CASSPAGVVGYEQYF. The CDR3 coding sequence is TGTGCCAGCAGCCCGGCGGGGGTGGTTGGCTACGAGCAGTACTTC.

A note on this clone: An end of the junction differs from the germline gene, which may be a read error. The rearrangement links TRBV6-2 or TRBV6-3 to TRBJ2-7, with no clear D. The germline CDR1 and CDR2 sequences are MNHEY and SVGEGT. The CDR3 is 13 amino acids. CDR3 protein: CASSLTAPPSLWF. The DNA for the CDR3 is TGTGCCAGCAGTTTAACAGCACCACCCTCTTTATGGTTC.